The T cell receptor (beta chain) described here comes from a study of cytomegalovirus exposure and HLA in healthy donors. Study-level background: As an earlier analysis found, around 200 million T cells yielded about 120 million unique TCR beta sequences.

The PCR ran on 60 Vbeta and 13 Jbeta primers. This table comes from immunoSEQ multiplex PCR, and its TCRdb copy is limited to in-frame clones, with some not included. The sample carries around 170,000 clones, over 65% recorded once. Healthy bone marrow donors formed the donor group. Each donor was nominally healthy when sampled (though unrecorded immune exposures were likely). In the case of this clone: Its antigen is unidentified.

There are 15 residues in the CDR3. With 8 bases clipped from V and 7 bases from J, the junction kept 8 bases outside the gene matches. The germline V gene has CDR1 MNHEY and CDR2 SVGAGI. Study-wide results and limits: The authors assumed roughly uniform sequencing depth across donors for presence/absence analyses.

V and J are TRBV6-5 and TRBJ1-4; 12 nucleotides line up with TRBD1. Sequenced sample: PBMCs. The TCR sequence derives from a woman between 50 and 59 years old in good health and CMV-seropositive. The CDR3: CASGTRGQGAEKLFF. CDR3 coding DNA: TGTGCCAGCGGGACGCGGGGACAGGGGGCTGAAAAACTGTTTTTT.